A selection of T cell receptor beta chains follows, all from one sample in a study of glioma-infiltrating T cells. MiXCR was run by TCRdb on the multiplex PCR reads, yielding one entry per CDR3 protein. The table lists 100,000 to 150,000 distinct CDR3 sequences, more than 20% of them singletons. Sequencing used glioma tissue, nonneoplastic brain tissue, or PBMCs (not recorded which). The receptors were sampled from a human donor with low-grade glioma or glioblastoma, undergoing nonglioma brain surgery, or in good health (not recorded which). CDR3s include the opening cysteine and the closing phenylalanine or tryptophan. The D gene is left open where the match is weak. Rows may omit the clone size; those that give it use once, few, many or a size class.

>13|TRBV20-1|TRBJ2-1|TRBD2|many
CSVPGLAATEQFF
TGCAGTGTTCCGGGACTAGCGGCCACTGAGCAGTTCTTC
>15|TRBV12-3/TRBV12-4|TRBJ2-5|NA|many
CASSLRGSVQETQYF
TGTGCCAGCAGTTTAAGGGGTTCAGTCCAAGAGACCCAGTACTTC
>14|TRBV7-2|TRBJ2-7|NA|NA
CASSLGGGPYEQYF
TGTGCCAGCAGCTTGGGGGGCGGCCCCTACGAGCAGTACTTC
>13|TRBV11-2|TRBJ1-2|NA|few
CASSRGDNYGYTF
TGTGCCAGCAGTCGGGGGGACAACTATGGCTACACCTTC
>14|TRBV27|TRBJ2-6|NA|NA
CAGSFSSGANVLTF
TGTGCCGGCAGTTTCAGCTCTGGGGCCAATGTCCTGACTTTC
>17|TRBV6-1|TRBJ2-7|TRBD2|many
CASSFFGTSGRSHEQYF
TGTGCCAGCAGTTTCTTCGGGACTAGCGGGAGGTCCCACGAGCAGTACTTC
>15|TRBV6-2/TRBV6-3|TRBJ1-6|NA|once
CARSREISYSSPLHF
TGTGCCCGCAGTCGAGAAATCTCCTATTCCTCCCCCCTCCACTTT
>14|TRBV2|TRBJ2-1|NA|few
CASSREDGGGEQFF
TGTGCCAGCAGCAGAGAGGACGGAGGCGGTGAGCAGTTCTTC
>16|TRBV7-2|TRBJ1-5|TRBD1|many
CASSSLGTGGSQPQHF
TGTGCCAGCAGCTCTCTAGGGACAGGGGGCTCTCAGCCCCAGCATTTT
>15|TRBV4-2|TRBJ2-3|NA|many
CASSQAALASLTQYF
TGTGCCAGCAGCCAGGCGGCACTAGCCAGTCTTACGCAGTATTTT
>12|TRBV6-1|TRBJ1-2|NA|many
CASQNINYGYTF
TGTGCCAGCCAGAATATTAACTATGGCTACACCTTC
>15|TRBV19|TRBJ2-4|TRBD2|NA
CASSRGTSGDNIQYF
TGTGCCAGTAGTAGGGGGACTAGCGGAGATAACATTCAGTACTTC
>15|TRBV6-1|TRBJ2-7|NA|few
CASSQSGSAAYEQYF
TGTGCCAGCAGTCAGAGCGGTAGTGCGGCCTACGAGCAGTACTTC
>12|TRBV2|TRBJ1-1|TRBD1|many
CASRRDSAEAFF
TGTGCCAGCCGAAGGGACAGTGCTGAAGCTTTCTTT
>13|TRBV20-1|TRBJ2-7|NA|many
CSAREPGSYEQYF
TGCAGTGCTAGAGAGCCAGGCTCCTACGAGCAGTACTTC
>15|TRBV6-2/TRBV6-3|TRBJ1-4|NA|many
CASSSTDTTNEKLFF
TGTGCCAGCAGTTCTACGGATACAACTAATGAAAAACTGTTTTTT
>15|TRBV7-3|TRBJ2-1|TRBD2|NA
CASSPASGENNEQFF
TGTGCCAGCAGCCCTGCTAGCGGGGAGAACAATGAGCAGTTCTTC
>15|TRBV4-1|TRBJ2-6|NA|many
CASSQDSSGANVLTF
TGCGCCAGCAGCCAAGATTCCTCTGGGGCCAACGTCCTGACTTTC
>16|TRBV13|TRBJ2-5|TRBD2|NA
CASSLRRTSGQETQYF
TGTGCCAGCAGCTTACGGCGCACTAGCGGCCAAGAGACCCAGTACTTC
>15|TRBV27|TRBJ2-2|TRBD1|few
CASRWTGTNTGEPFF
TGTGCCAGCAGATGGACAGGCACGAACACCGGGGAGCCGTTTTTT
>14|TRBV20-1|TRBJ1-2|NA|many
CSAVNIGTPTGYTF
TGCAGTGCTGTAAACATCGGGACCCCCACTGGCTACACCTTC
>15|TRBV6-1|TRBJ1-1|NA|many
CASSIQATMNTEAFF
TGTGCCAGCAGTATTCAGGCGACCATGAACACTGAAGCTTTCTTT
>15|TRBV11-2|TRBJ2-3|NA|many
CASSFSPGHTDTQYF
TGTGCCAGCAGCTTCTCCCCCGGACACACAGATACGCAGTATTTT
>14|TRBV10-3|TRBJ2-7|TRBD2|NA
CAISEGLAEREQYF
TGTGCCATCAGTGAGGGACTAGCGGAGCGCGAGCAGTACTTC
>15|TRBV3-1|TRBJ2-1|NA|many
CASSQDLLSYNEQFF
TGTGCCAGCAGCCAAGATCTTCTAAGCTACAATGAGCAGTTCTTC
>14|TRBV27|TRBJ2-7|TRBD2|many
CASSQAGGAYEQYF
TGTGCCAGCAGCCAAGCGGGAGGAGCCTACGAGCAGTACTTC
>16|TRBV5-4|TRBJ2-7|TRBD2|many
CASSSSSSGKPYEQYF
TGTGCCAGCAGCTCATCATCTAGCGGAAAACCCTACGAGCAGTACTTC
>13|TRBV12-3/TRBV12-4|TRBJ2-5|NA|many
CASSPPVGETQYF
TGTGCCAGCAGCCCCCCGGTAGGAGAGACCCAGTACTTC
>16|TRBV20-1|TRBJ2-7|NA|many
CSARGERPLIYYEQYF
TGCAGTGCTAGAGGGGAGCGGCCTCTTATATACTACGAGCAGTACTTC
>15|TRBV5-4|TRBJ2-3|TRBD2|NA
CASSLKGLGTDPQYF
TGTGCCAGCAGCTTGAAGGGACTAGGCACAGATCCGCAGTATTTT
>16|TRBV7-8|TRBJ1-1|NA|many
CASSLEERGLGTEAFF
TGTGCCAGCAGCTTAGAAGAGAGGGGATTGGGGACTGAAGCTTTCTTT
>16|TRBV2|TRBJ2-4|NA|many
CASSEDSRLAKNIQYF
TGTGCCAGCAGTGAAGATAGTAGGCTAGCCAAAAACATTCAGTACTTC
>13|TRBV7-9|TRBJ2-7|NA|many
CASSSPIAYEQYF
TGTGCCAGCAGCTCCCCCATTGCGTACGAGCAGTACTTC
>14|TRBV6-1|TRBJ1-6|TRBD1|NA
CDSSPGQGVAPIHF
TGTGACAGCAGCCCGGGACAGGGGGTCGCACCCATCCACTTT
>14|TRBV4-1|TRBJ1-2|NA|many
CASSQDVPGGGYTF
TGCGCCAGCAGCCAAGACGTCCCGGGGGGAGGCTACACCTTC
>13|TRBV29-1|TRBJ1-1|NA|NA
CSVEGGAGTEAFF
TGCAGCGTTGAAGGGGGGGCCGGCACTGAAGCTTTCTTT
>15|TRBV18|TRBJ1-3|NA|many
CASSPPREAGNTIYF
TGTGCCAGCTCACCACCAAGGGAAGCTGGAAACACCATATATTTT
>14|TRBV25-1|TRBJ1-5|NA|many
CASSEEGFYQPQHF
TGTGCCAGCAGTGAAGAAGGTTTTTATCAGCCCCAGCATTTT
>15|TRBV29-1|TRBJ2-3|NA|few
CSVEWRGRDTDTQYF
TGCAGCGTTGAATGGCGGGGTCGAGACACAGATACGCAGTATTTT
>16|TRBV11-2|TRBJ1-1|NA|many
CASSSSGGLPGNEAFF
TGTGCCAGCAGCTCTTCGGGGGGACTCCCTGGAAATGAAGCTTTCTTT
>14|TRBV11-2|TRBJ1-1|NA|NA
CASTVYVGQAEALF
TGTGCCAGCACCGTATACGTGGGGCAAGCTGAAGCTCTCTTT
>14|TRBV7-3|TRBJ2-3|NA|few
CASSPQSTGDTQYF
TGTGCCAGCAGCCCACAGTCTACAGGAGATACGCAGTATTTT
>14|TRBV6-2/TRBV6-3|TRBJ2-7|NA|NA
CASSYERLLYKQYF
TGTGCCAGCAGTTACGAGCGCCTCCTCTACAAGCAGTACTTC
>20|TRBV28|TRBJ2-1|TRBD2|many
CASRKAPGHGGGTSYNEQFF
TGTGCCAGCAGAAAAGCCCCCGGGCATGGGGGAGGGACCTCCTACAATGAGCAGTTCTTC
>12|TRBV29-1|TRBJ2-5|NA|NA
CSVEGGQETQYF
TGCAGCGTTGAAGGTGGGCAAGAGACCCAGTACTTC
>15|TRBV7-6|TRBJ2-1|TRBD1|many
CASSPDGTGGLEQFF
TGTGCCAGCAGCCCCGACGGGACAGGGGGCCTTGAGCAGTTCTTC
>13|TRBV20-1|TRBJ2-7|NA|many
CRTLRDGSYEQYF
TGCAGGACCCTCCGGGACGGATCCTACGAGCAGTACTTC
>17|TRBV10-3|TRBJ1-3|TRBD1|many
CAISEPGQGRSGNTIYF
TGTGCCATCAGTGAGCCCGGACAGGGAAGATCTGGAAACACCATATATTTT
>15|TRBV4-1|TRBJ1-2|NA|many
CASSQELSVNYGYTF
TGCGCCAGCAGCCAAGAGTTGTCAGTTAACTATGGCTACACCTTC
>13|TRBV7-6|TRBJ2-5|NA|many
CASSWTRSETQYF
TGTGCCAGCAGTTGGACAAGGTCGGAGACCCAGTACTTC
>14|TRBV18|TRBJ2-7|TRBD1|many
CASSPGQESYEQYF
TGTGCCAGCTCACCGGGACAGGAGTCCTACGAGCAGTACTTC
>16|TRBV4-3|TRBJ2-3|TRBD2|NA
CASSQASSGRADTQYF
TGCGCCAGCAGCCAAGCATCTAGCGGGAGGGCGGATACGCAGTATTTT
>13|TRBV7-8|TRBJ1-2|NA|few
CASSSGGGLGYTF
TGTGCCAGCAGCTCCGGGGGGGGCCTTGGCTACACCTTC
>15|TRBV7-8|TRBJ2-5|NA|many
CASSSAPALRETQYF
TGTGCCAGCAGCTCCGCCCCCGCACTGCGAGAGACCCAGTACTTC
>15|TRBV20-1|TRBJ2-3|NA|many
CSARLGRGSTDTQYF
TGCAGTGCCCGCCTGGGGCGGGGCAGCACAGATACGCAGTATTTT
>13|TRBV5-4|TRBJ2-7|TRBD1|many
CASSVGTERKQYF
TGTGCCAGCAGCGTAGGGACAGAGAGGAAGCAGTACTTC
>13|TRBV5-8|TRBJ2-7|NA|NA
CASSFRSWDEQYF
TGTGCCAGCAGCTTTAGATCCTGGGACGAGCAGTACTTC
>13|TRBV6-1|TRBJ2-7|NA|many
CASRPTGTYEQYF
TGTGCCAGCAGACCGACAGGAACCTACGAGCAGTACTTC
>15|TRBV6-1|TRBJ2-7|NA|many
CASSEGRILSYEQYF
TGTGCCAGCAGTGAAGGGCGAATCCTCTCCTACGAGCAGTACTTC